These T cell receptor beta chains were read from a single sample in a study of cytomegalovirus exposure and HLA in healthy donors. TCRdb's copy holds only in-frame clones and misses some; the assay was immunoSEQ multiplex PCR. This sample yields over 15,000 clones, of which roughly 80% are seen a single time; about 21% belongs to the top ten. The sample taken for sequencing was PBMCs. The receptors were gathered from a human donor in good health. Both conserved end residues are part of each CDR3. Fields, in order: clone size, J gene, V gene, D gene, CDR3 DNA, CDR3 protein. A D gene is named only where the DNA matches it firmly. A clone size is listed for some rows: how often the clone was seen (once, few, many), or a class if it is expanded.

>-|TRBJ2-3|TRBV5-1|TRBD1
TGCGCCAGCAGCTTGTTAACAGGGGGCGGCACAGATACGCAGTATTTT
CASSLLTGGGTDTQYF
>once|TRBJ1-1|TRBV21-1|-
TGTGCCAGCAGCAAAGACGGAGGGGAGCCCCTTCTAATGAACACTGAAGCTTTCTTT
CASSKDGGEPLLMNTEAFF
>once|TRBJ2-1|TRBV5-5|TRBD2
TGTGCCAGCAGCTTTGGACTAGTCAATGAGCAGTTCTTC
CASSFGLVNEQFF
>-|TRBJ1-1|TRBV14|-
TGTGCCAGCAGCCAAGATTCACCTCCGACGGGAAAAGCTTTCTTT
CASSQDSPPTGKAFF
>-|TRBJ1-5|TRBV7-3|-
TGTGCCAGCAGGTCCCCTCCAGGGCAGCCCCAGCATTTT
CASRSPPGQPQHF
>-|TRBJ1-3|TRBV5-5|-
TGTGCCAGCAGCTTTGAGGGCGCATCTGGAAACACCATATATTTT
CASSFEGASGNTIYF
>-|TRBJ2-1|TRBV30|-
TGTGCCTGGAGTGTAATTCAGAATGAGCAGTTCTTC
CAWSVIQNEQFF
>few|TRBJ2-5|TRBV4-1|TRBD1
TGCGCCAGCAGCCCGTTGGGACAGCAAGAGACCCAGTACTTC
CASSPLGQQETQYF
>-|TRBJ1-1|TRBV7-2|-
TGTGCCAGCAGCTCGGACAGAGGACGTATAGCTGAAGCTTTCTTT
CASSSDRGRIAEAFF
>few|TRBJ2-7|TRBV4-3|-
TGCGCCAGCAGCCAAGCGGCCCCCCGGGACAGACTAGACTACGAGCAGTACTTC
CASSQAAPRDRLDYEQYF
>few|TRBJ1-4|TRBV25-1|TRBD1
TGTGCCAGCAGTGAATTGGGAGACAGGGGAGGAAAACTGTTTTTT
CASSELGDRGGKLFF
>-|TRBJ2-3|TRBV27|TRBD1
TGTGCCAGCAGTCCCAACCGACCCAGGGGGCAAACGCAGTATTTT
CASSPNRPRGQTQYF
>-|TRBJ2-3|TRBV7-6|-
TGTGCCAGCAGCTTAATCACGGCGGGAACTAGCACAGATACGCAGTATTTT
CASSLITAGTSTDTQYF
>once|TRBJ1-2|TRBV30|TRBD1
TGTGCCTGGAGAGGGGACAGCTATGGCTACACCTTC
CAWRGDSYGYTF
>few|TRBJ1-1|TRBV7-9|-
TGTGCCAGCAAATTCGGAGGGAATACTGAAGCTTTCTTT
CASKFGGNTEAFF
>-|TRBJ1-4|TRBV10-3|-
TGTGCCATCAGTGACCAGTCTAATGAAAAACTGTTTTTT
CAISDQSNEKLFF
>-|TRBJ1-2|TRBV5-6|-
TGTGCCAGCAGCTTAGGCGGGAGTAACTATGGCTACACCTTC
CASSLGGSNYGYTF
>-|TRBJ2-1|TRBV10-1|TRBD2
TGCGCCAGCAGTGCCGGCGGGAGGGGAACGAACAATGAGCAGTTCTTC
CASSAGGRGTNNEQFF
>-|TRBJ2-1|TRBV5-4|-
TGTGCCAGCAGCTTGGATAGCTACAGGGGAGGTATCTACAATGAGCAGTTCTTC
CASSLDSYRGGIYNEQFF